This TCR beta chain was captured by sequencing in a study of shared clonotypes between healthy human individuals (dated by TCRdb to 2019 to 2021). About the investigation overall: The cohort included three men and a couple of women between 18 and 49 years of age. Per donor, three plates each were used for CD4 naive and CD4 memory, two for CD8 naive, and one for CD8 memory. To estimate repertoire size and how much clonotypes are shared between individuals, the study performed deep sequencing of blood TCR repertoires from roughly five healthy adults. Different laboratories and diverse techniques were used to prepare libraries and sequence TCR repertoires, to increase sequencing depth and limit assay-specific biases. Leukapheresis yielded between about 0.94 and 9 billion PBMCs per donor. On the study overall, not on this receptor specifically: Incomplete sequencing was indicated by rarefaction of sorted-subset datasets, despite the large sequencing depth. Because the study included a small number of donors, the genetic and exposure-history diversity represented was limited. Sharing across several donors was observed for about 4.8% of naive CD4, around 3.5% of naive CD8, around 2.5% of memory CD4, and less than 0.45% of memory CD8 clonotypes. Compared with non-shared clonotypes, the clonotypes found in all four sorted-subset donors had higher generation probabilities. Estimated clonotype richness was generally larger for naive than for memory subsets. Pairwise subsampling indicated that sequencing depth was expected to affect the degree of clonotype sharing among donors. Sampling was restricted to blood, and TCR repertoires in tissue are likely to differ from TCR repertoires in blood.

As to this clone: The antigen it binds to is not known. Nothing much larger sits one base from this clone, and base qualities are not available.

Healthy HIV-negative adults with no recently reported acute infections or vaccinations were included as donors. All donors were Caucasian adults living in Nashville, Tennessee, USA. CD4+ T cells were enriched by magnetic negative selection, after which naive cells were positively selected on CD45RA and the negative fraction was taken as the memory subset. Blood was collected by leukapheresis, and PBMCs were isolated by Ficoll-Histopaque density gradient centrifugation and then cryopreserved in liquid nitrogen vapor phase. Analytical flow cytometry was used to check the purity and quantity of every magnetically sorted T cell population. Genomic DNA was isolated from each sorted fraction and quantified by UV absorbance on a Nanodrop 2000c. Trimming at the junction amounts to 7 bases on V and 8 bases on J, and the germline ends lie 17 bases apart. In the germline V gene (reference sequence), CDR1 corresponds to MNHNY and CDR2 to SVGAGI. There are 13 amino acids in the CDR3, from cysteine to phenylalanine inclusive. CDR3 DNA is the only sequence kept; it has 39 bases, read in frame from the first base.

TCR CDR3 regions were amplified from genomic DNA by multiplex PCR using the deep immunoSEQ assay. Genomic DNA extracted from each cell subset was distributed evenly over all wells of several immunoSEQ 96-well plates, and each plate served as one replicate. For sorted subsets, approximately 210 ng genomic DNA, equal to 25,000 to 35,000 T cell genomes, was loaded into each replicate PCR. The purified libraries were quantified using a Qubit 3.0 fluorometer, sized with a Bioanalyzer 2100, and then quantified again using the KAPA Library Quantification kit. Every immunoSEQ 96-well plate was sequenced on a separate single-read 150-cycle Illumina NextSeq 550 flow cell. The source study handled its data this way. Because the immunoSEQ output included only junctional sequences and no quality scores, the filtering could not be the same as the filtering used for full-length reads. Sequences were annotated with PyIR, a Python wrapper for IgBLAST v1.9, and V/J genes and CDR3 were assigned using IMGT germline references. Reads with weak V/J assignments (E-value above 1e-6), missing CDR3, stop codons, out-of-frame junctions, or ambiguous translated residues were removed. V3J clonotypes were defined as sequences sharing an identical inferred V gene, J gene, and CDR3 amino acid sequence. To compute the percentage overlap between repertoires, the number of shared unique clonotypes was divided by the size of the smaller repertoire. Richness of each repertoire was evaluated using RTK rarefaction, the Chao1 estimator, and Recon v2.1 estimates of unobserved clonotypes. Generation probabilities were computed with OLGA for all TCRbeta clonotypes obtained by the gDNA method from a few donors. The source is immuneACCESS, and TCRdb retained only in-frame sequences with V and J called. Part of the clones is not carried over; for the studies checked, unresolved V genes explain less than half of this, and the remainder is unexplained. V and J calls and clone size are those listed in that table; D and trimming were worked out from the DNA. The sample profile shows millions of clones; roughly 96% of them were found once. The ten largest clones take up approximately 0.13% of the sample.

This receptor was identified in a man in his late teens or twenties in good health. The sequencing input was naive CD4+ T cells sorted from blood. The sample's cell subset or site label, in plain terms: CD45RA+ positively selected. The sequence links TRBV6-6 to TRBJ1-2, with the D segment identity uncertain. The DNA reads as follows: TGTGCCAGCACCGAAGTTACGAGAGGGGGCTACACCTTC. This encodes CASTEVTRGGYTF.